What follows describes a single TCR beta chain. TCRdb keeps only in-frame clones here, not all; method: immunoSEQ multiplex PCR. The repertoire consists of some 150,000 clones, with 65% to 90% occurring once and the leading ten covering roughly 3.4%. These data come from a study of blood T cell repertoires in COVID-19. Study details: T cells, B-cell-depleted T cells, or PBMCs provided the cDNA or gDNA that served as material.

There are 15 residues in the CDR3. The chain couples TRBV21-1 to TRBJ2-5; the D segment call TRBD2 is taken from the table without a DNA check. TRBV21-1 is given as a pseudogene. Sequenced sample: peripheral blood. This clonotype originated in a man in his 70s with acute or convalescent COVID-19. CDR3 bases: TGTGCCAGCAGCAAAGGACTAGCGGGAGACGAGACCCAGTACTTC. As protein: CASSKGLAGDETQYF.